This T cell receptor beta chain was sequenced during a study of CD8 T cells in Susac syndrome. General observations from the study: As the study acknowledged, the number of individuals who were part of its TCR sequencing and HLA analysis was relatively small.

A quantity of about 0.5 to 1 ug RNA underwent reverse transcription using random hexamers. TCRdb used MiXCR to reprocess the immunoSEQ multiplex PCR reads, holding one entry per CDR3 protein. The repertoire holds about 200,000 distinct CDR3 sequences, with roughly 92% as singletons. Sequencing of TCR beta drew on CD8+ and CD4+ T cells from blood. About this clonotype: No antigen is known for it.

The TCR originated in a human donor with multiple sclerosis. The sequenced material came from CD8+ T cells from PBMCs.

The CDR3 loop reads CASSLASGGSWDTGELFF. For the CDR3, the DNA is TGCGCCAGCAGCTTGGCCTCAGGGGGCTCCTGGGACACCGGGGAGCTGTTTTTT. This chain connects TRBV5-1 to TRBJ2-2; 8 nucleotides match TRBD1. CDR1 and CDR2 from the germline V gene are SGHRS and YFSETQ. The CDR3 consists of 18 residues. Losses at the gene ends were 0 bases for V and 3 bases for J; bases not matched to a gene: 10.